These T cell receptor beta chains were read from a single sample in a study of T cell clones after liver transplantation. Sequencing was performed with immunoSEQ multiplex PCR; in TCRdb, only in-frame clones are kept and a portion is missing. This table has tens of thousands of clones, 75% to 90% appearing once. The source was CD4+ T cells from blood, collected 12 months after liver transplant. The origin of the receptors is a human patient who received a liver transplant. Some T cells may be the graft donor's. Both conserved end residues are part of each CDR3. A D gene is named only where the DNA matches it firmly. Rows give clone size only sometimes, using once, few, many, or a class for an expanded clone.

size	V	D	J	DNA	CDR3
once	TRBV6-6	-	TRBJ1-3	TGTGCCAGCAGGGGGGCCTCTGGAAACACCATATATTTT	CASRGASGNTIYF
-	TRBV18	-	TRBJ2-6	TGTGCCAGCTCACCCGACAGGACTGGGGCCAACGTCCTGACTTTC	CASSPDRTGANVLTF
-	TRBV5-1	-	TRBJ2-1	TGCGCCAGCAGTTTAGCGATCATTAGCTCCTACAATGAGCAGTTCTTC	CASSLAIISSYNEQFF
few	TRBV5-4	TRBD1	TRBJ2-3	TGTGCCAGCAGCTTGGACAGGGGCTTCACAGATACGCAGTATTTT	CASSLDRGFTDTQYF
once	TRBV6-6	-	TRBJ1-2	TGTGCCAGCAGTTACGGGGGCAACTATGGCTACACCTTC	CASSYGGNYGYTF
-	TRBV6-1	-	TRBJ2-7	TGTGCCAGCAGTGAATCCGTCTACGAGCAGTACTTC	CASSESVYEQYF
-	TRBV19	-	TRBJ1-2	TGTGCCAGTAGTCGCCATTTGTCGGGGAGTTATGGCTACACCTTC	CASSRHLSGSYGYTF
-	TRBV6-5	TRBD2	TRBJ2-5	TGTGCCAGCAGCCCGCGGGGGGGCCCAGGGACCCAGTACTTC	CASSPRGGPGTQYF
-	TRBV7-2	-	TRBJ1-2	TGTGCCAGCAGCTCCATGCCGGACACGGGAGATGGCTACACCTTC	CASSSMPDTGDGYTF
-	TRBV28	TRBD2	TRBJ2-1	TGTGCCAGCAGTTTCTTAGCGGGGGCCTACAATGAGCAGTTCTTC	CASSFLAGAYNEQFF
-	TRBV6-6	-	TRBJ2-1	TGTGCCAGCAGTTACGGAGGGGGTGGTGAGCAGTTCTTC	CASSYGGGGEQFF
few	TRBV5-1	-	TRBJ2-2	TGCGCCAGCAGCCTCAGGGGTGGCACCGGGGAGCTGTTTTTT	CASSLRGGTGELFF
-	TRBV6-1	-	TRBJ2-7	TGTGCCAGCTCCCTCCTCGGGACCTACGAGCAGTACTTC	CASSLLGTYEQYF
-	TRBV11-2	-	TRBJ2-1	TGTGCCAGCAGCTTACAGCGAAGTTACGGTGAGCAGTTCTTC	CASSLQRSYGEQFF